These 32 T cell receptor beta chains were all obtained from the same sample, sequenced in a study of cytomegalovirus exposure and HLA in healthy donors. The assay was immunoSEQ multiplex PCR, and TCRdb's table has in-frame clones only and misses some. The repertoire holds roughly 120,000 clones, with approximately 89% as singletons. The specimen was PBMCs. The receptor set was obtained from a young woman in good health and CMV-seronegative.

The V and J genes are TRBV7-3 and TRBJ2-1, with 10 bases identical to TRBD2. The CDR3 covers 18 residues. Germline values: CDR1 SGHTA, CDR2 FQGTGA. After removal of 0 bases from V and 0 bases from J, the junction contained 5 bases not matched to a gene. The CDR3, as DNA: TGTGCCAGCAGCTTAACCCCCCTAGCGGGAGTCTCCTACAATGAGCAGTTCTTC. Translated, it gives CASSLTPLAGVSYNEQFF.

The chain joins TRBV30 to TRBJ1-4; D perhaps matches TRBD1 (5 bases). The CDR3 covers 15 residues. Between the trimmed V and J ends, which lost 4 bases and 4 bases, there was a span of 16 bases. Per the germline V gene, CDR1 is GTSNPN and CDR2 is SVGIG (reference sequence). The CDR3 DNA reads TGTGCCTGGAAGGTTGCGGGGGAGTTTAATGAAAAACTGTTTTTT. Protein: CAWKVAGEFNEKLFF.

The V call is TRBV20-1, the J call TRBJ2-7, with unresolved D. Germline CDR1 is DFQATT and CDR2 is SNEGSKA (reference sequence). With 4 bases removed from V and 3 bases from J, the gap between germline ends came to 7 bases. The CDR3 totals 11 residues. CDR3 nucleotides: TGCAGTGCTACCTACGACTACGAGCAGTACTTC. It encodes CSATYDYEQYF.

V usage is TRBV28 and J usage is TRBJ2-5; 9 bases map to TRBD1. The CDR3 has 14 residues. Germline V gene lookup returns CDR1 MDHEN and CDR2 SYDVKM. Trimming took 5 bases from V and 4 from J; bases not matched to a gene: 5. The CDR3 loop is CASSPTGGLETQYF. DNA of the CDR3: TGTGCCAGCAGTCCGACAGGGGGGCTAGAGACCCAGTACTTC.

The chain has TRBV11-3 and TRBJ2-7; D is possibly TRBD2 (6 bases). The CDR3 is 14 amino acids. Germline V gene data show CDR1 as SGHNT and CDR2 as YENEEA. Trimming stripped 5 bases from V and 6 bases from J, with 17 bases between. CDR3 sequence: CASSPGGEAGEQYF. Written as DNA, the CDR3 is TGTGCCAGCAGCCCCGGCGGGGAGGCGGGCGAGCAGTACTTC. Full variable domain (rest looked up from reference TRBV11-3 and TRBJ2-7): EAGVVQSPRYKIIEKKQPVAFWCNPISGHNTLYWYLQNLGQGPELLIRYENEEAVDDSQLPKDRFSAERLKGVDSTLKIQPAELGDSAVYLCASSPGGEAGEQYFGPGTRLTVT.

This chain uses TRBV7-2 with TRBJ2-3; 10 positions agree with TRBD2. The CDR3 has 14 residues. With 3 bases clipped from V and 4 bases from J, the junction kept 1 base outside the gene matches. Germline CDR1 and CDR2: SGHTA and FQGNSA. The CDR3 region is CASSLSGRADTQYF. CDR3 nucleotide sequence: TGTGCCAGCAGCTTGAGCGGGAGGGCAGATACGCAGTATTTT.

CDR3 loop: CAWSRTDNQPQHF. CDR3 nucleotide sequence: TGTGCCTGGAGTAGGACAGATAATCAGCCCCAGCATTTT. J is TRBJ1-5 and V is TRBV30; possible D gene TRBD1, 6 bases. V lost 2 bases, J lost 4 bases, and 9 bases lay in between. The V gene's germline CDR1 is GTSNPN and CDR2 SVGIG (reference sequence). The length of the CDR3 is 13 residues. Combining the CDR3 with reference TRBV30 and TRBJ1-5 gives the whole variable domain SQTIHQWPATLVQPVGSPLSLECTVEGTSNPNLYWYRQAAGRGLQLLFYSVGIGQISSEVPQNLSASRPQDRQFILSSKKLLLSDSGFYLCAWSRTDNQPQHFGDGTRLSIL.

This chain connects TRBV30 to TRBJ2-2; 8 nucleotides match TRBD2. Trimming took 0 bases from V and 0 from J; bases not matched to a gene: 0. Germline CDR1 is GTSNPN and CDR2 is SVGIG (reference sequence). The CDR3 spans 15 residues. This CDR3 reads CAWSVLAANTGELFF. As DNA, the CDR3 is TGTGCCTGGAGTGTACTAGCGGCGAACACCGGGGAGCTGTTTTTT.

The chain recombines TRBV4-3 with TRBJ1-2, with 7 positions matching TRBD1. Germline V gives CDR1 LGHNA, CDR2 YSLEER. V lost 0 bases and J lost 0; bases outside the gene matches: 1. CDR3 size: 15 residues. The CDR3 loop is CASSQDQGANYGYTF. The CDR3 nucleotides are TGCGCCAGCAGCCAAGACCAGGGGGCTAACTATGGCTACACCTTC.

This chain joins TRBV5-4 and TRBJ2-6, with TRBD1 as a possible D gene (7 bases). Per the germline V gene, CDR1 is SGHNT and CDR2 is YYREEE (reference sequence). V lost 4 bases to trimming and J lost 4 bases, with 18 bases between them. This CDR3 has 17 amino acids. CDR3 nucleotide sequence: TGTGCCAGCAGCCAGGAGCTCAGGGGGGCAGGGGCCAACGTCCTGACTTTC. It yields the protein CASSQELRGAGANVLTF.

This chain uses TRBV7-9 with TRBJ2-7; 9 positions agree with TRBD1. The CDR3 covers 15 residues. The germline CDR1 and CDR2 sequences are SEHNR and FQNEAQ (reference sequence). Trimming cost V 5 bases and J 6 bases; bases outside gene matches: 11. This chain's CDR3 is CASSTSDRGSLEQYF. The CDR3 DNA reads as TGTGCCAGCAGCACCTCGGACAGGGGCTCCCTCGAGCAGTACTTC.

The V gene is TRBV13, the J gene TRBJ2-1, with TRBD2 matching 7 bases. The CDR3 runs to 19 residues. Germline loops: CDR1 PRHDT, CDR2 FYEKMQ (reference sequence). V was pared by 2 bases and J by 1 base, with 14 bases of the junction left unmatched. The CDR3: CASSLTPISGILSYNEQFF. The CDR3 DNA sequence: TGTGCCAGCAGCTTAACTCCTATCAGCGGGATCCTATCCTACAATGAGCAGTTCTTC.

V and J are TRBV28 and TRBJ1-2, with 7 bases aligning to TRBD1. The CDR3 consists of 15 residues. Germline V CDR1 and CDR2: MDHEN, SYDVKM. V was pared by 5 bases and J by 7 bases, with 13 bases of the junction left unmatched. CDR3 residues: CASSTKSRGRGGYTF. The CDR3 nucleotides are TGTGCCAGCAGTACCAAATCAAGGGGGCGCGGTGGCTACACCTTC.

This rearrangement joins TRBV6-5 to TRBJ2-1; TRBD2 agrees at 14 bases. Germline loops: CDR1 MNHEY, CDR2 SVGAGI. This CDR3 has 15 amino acids. The trim removed 6 bases at V and 4 bases at J, leaving 2 bases unmatched. CDR3 amino acids: CASRRLAGGYNEQFF. In DNA, the CDR3 is TGTGCCAGCAGGAGACTAGCGGGGGGGTACAATGAGCAGTTCTTC.

In its sample, this clone was seen once. The J gene is TRBJ1-2, the V gene TRBV28; 7 positions match TRBD1. CDR3 size: 14 residues. The junction had 11 bases not matched to a gene; V was cut back by 5 bases and J by 8 bases. Germline V gives CDR1 MDHEN, CDR2 SYDVKM. The CDR3 DNA is TGTGCCAGCAGTCTCCGACAGGGCTCAACGGGCTACACCTTC. This translates into CASSLRQGSTGYTF.

The chain combines TRBV19 with TRBJ1-1; TRBD1 might be the D (6 bases). The CDR3 contains 15 residues. V dropped 7 bases and J dropped 4 bases, with 19 bases sitting between them. Germline-derived CDR1 and CDR2 are LNHDA and SQIVND (reference sequence). The CDR3: CASTTPEGGLTEAFF. CDR3 nucleotide sequence: TGTGCCAGTACCACCCCCGAGGGGGGGCTCACTGAAGCTTTCTTT.

The chain couples TRBV27 to TRBJ2-3, with 7 nucleotides matching TRBD1. Trimming took 6 bases from V and 4 from J; bases not matched to a gene: 7. Germline CDR1 MNHEY, CDR2 SMNVEV (reference sequence). CDR3 size: 14 residues. CDR3 residues: CASRTDRVADTQYF. The DNA for the CDR3 is TGTGCCAGCAGAACCGACAGGGTGGCAGATACGCAGTATTTT.

The CDR3 region has the DNA TGTGCCAGCAGCCTGGGACAGATGAACACTGAAGCTTTCTTT. It yields the protein CASSLGQMNTEAFF. The rearrangement joins TRBV11-2 to TRBJ1-1, with 7 bases matching TRBD1. J lost 0 bases, V lost 5 bases, and 3 bases had no gene match. This CDR3 comprises 14 residues. Germline V gene data show CDR1 as SGHAT and CDR2 as FQNNGV.

This chain connects TRBV5-1 to TRBJ2-7; 14 positions agree with TRBD2. J was trimmed by 1 base and V by 4 bases; bases with no gene match: 7. The length of the CDR3 is 17 residues. From germline, CDR1 is SGHRS and CDR2 YFSETQ. The CDR3 nucleotides are TGCGCCAGCAGCAGAGGGACTAGCGGGGGCGATTCCTACGAGCAGTACTTC. It specifies CASSRGTSGGDSYEQYF.

This clone was recorded only once. The rearrangement joins TRBV27 to TRBJ2-2, with TRBD2 as a possible D gene (7 bases). This CDR3 region has 15 residues. Germline assignment: CDR1 MNHEY and CDR2 SMNVEV (reference sequence). With 5 bases removed from V and 7 bases from J, the gap between germline ends came to 17 bases. In nucleotides, the CDR3 is TGTGCCAGCAGTGGGGGGGGCCAAAGATTCGGGGAGCTGTTTTTT. Translating it yields CASSGGGQRFGELFF.

This clone was found once. V gene TRBV11-2 combines with J gene TRBJ2-7; D remains unclear. V gave up 3 bases and J gave up 6 bases, with 12 bases separating them. Germline values: CDR1 SGHAT, CDR2 FQNNGV. The CDR3 covers 13 residues. This CDR3 reads CASSFTDMGEQYF. In DNA, the CDR3 is TGTGCCAGCAGCTTCACCGACATGGGCGAGCAGTACTTC.

The J gene is TRBJ2-1, the V gene TRBV2; TRBD2 agrees at 12 bases. The CDR3 is made up of 16 amino acids. V was pared by 4 bases and J by 8 bases, with 9 bases of the junction left unmatched. The germline V gene encodes CDR1 SNHLY and CDR2 FYNNEI. DNA for the CDR3: TGTGCCAGCAGTGTGCTAGCGGGAGGGACTAGGGATGAGCAGTTCTTC. It translates to CASSVLAGGTRDEQFF.

This rearrangement joins TRBV18 to TRBJ1-1, with 7 nucleotides matching TRBD1. This CDR3 has 14 residues. Per germline, CDR1 KGHSH and CDR2 LQKENI. V shed 2 bases, J shed 5 bases, and the junction held 5 bases outside the gene matches. This chain's CDR3 is CASSPSGGMTEAFF. The CDR3, as DNA: TGTGCCAGCTCACCATCAGGGGGGATGACTGAAGCTTTCTTT.

The chain is built from TRBV7-2 and TRBJ2-3; 13 bases are a match to TRBD2. V trimming: 5 bases; J trimming: 5 bases; junction bases outside the gene matches: 4. This CDR3 has 15 amino acids. The germline V gene has CDR1 SGHTA and CDR2 FQGNSA. CDR3 nucleotide sequence: TGTGCCAGCAGCATCCGGACTAGCGGGGGAGATACGCAGTATTTT. Its protein is CASSIRTSGGDTQYF.

The genes are TRBV5-6 and TRBJ2-1, with 8 bases that match TRBD1. The CDR3 is 16 residues long. The germline gives CDR1 SGHDT, CDR2 YYEEEE. V shed 0 bases and J 4 bases; nucleotides not matched to a gene: 6. CDR3 sequence: CASSLGLRTGYNEQFF. In DNA form, the CDR3 reads TGTGCCAGCAGCTTGGGTCTGCGGACAGGGTACAATGAGCAGTTCTTC.

The chain uses TRBV14 and TRBJ2-1; 8 bases align to TRBD1. J was trimmed by 6 bases and V by 5 bases; bases with no gene match: 12. There are 16 residues in the CDR3. Germline V lookup: CDR1 SGHDN, CDR2 FVKESK. CDR3 region: CASSTRTGTSLNEQFF. The CDR3 coding sequence is TGTGCCAGCAGCACCCGGACAGGGACATCCCTCAATGAGCAGTTCTTC.

The count of this clone is one. CDR3 loop: CASRTGVATNEKLFF. The DNA of the CDR3 is TGTGCCAGCCGAACAGGTGTGGCAACTAATGAAAAACTGTTTTTT. The gene calls are TRBV5-6 and TRBJ1-4, with a possible D match to TRBD1 (5 bases). This CDR3 has 15 amino acids. The germline gives CDR1 SGHDT, CDR2 YYEEEE. With 7 bases removed from V and 0 bases from J, the gap between germline ends came to 13 bases.

This sequence joins TRBV30 and TRBJ2-7; the D is unclear. Trimming took off 1 base at V and 1 base at J, with 2 bases between the two ends. There are 11 residues in the CDR3. CDR1 GTSNPN and CDR2 SVGIG come from the germline V gene (reference sequence). CDR3 sequence reads: CAWSASYEQYF. CDR3 nucleotides: TGTGCCTGGAGTGCTTCCTACGAGCAGTACTTC.

The CDR3 is CASSLGSFYEQYF. In DNA, the CDR3 is TGTGCCAGCAGTTTGGGCAGCTTCTACGAGCAGTACTTC. The chain employs TRBV27 and TRBJ2-7; D is unclear. Trimming shortened V by 3 bases and J by 3 bases, and 9 bases separated the two germline ends. The CDR3 is 13 amino acids. Germline V lookup: CDR1 MNHEY, CDR2 SMNVEV (reference sequence).

The chain joins TRBV6-5 to TRBJ2-1; TRBD1 matches 12 bases. The CDR3 is 15 amino acids. In germline, CDR1 is MNHEY, CDR2 SVGAGI. The J segment lost 8 bases and the V segment lost 5 bases, leaving 7 bases of the junction unmatched. CDR3 protein: CASSGTGGAQDEQFF. CDR3 coding DNA: TGTGCCAGCAGTGGGACAGGGGGCGCTCAGGATGAGCAGTTCTTC.

The chain links TRBV11-2 to TRBJ2-7, with TRBD1 as a possible D gene (5 bases). V shed 5 bases and J shed 1 base, with 12 bases lying between them. This CDR3 comprises 14 residues. CDR1 and CDR2 (germline): SGHAT, FQNNGV. The CDR3 DNA reads TGTGCCAGCAGCCTAACCGACAGTTCCTACGAGCAGTACTTC. This translates into CASSLTDSSYEQYF.

As for this clone: A junction end diverges from the germline sequence, so it may reflect a read error. The V gene is TRBV7-7, the J gene TRBJ2-7; 8 nucleotides align to TRBD1. In germline, CDR1 is SSHAT, CDR2 FNYEAQ (reference sequence). The CDR3 contains 14 residues. The CDR3 sequence: CASSLAGTGNEQYF. CDR3 DNA: TGTGCTAGCAGCTTAGCCGGGACAGGTAACGAGCAGTACTTC.